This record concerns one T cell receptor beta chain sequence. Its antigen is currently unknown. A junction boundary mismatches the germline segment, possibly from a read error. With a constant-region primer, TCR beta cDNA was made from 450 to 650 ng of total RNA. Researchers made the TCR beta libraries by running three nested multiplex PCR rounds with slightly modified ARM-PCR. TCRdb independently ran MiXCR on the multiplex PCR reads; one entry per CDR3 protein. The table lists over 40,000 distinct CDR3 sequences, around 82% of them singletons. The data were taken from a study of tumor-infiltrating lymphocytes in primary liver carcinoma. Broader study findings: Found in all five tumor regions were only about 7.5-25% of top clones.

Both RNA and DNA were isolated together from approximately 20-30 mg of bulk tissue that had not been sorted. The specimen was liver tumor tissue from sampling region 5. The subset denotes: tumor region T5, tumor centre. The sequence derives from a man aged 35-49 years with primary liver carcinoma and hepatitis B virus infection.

CDR3 nucleotide sequence: TGTGCCATCATCGGACGAGTTGGGGGCGAGCAGAACTTC. It encodes CAIIGRVGGEQNF. The chain carries TRBV6-5 and TRBJ2-7, with D tentatively TRBD1 (6 bases). The CDR3 contains 13 residues. Germline V CDR1 and CDR2: MNHEY, SVGAGI.